This TCR beta chain was recovered during a study of blood T cells in healthy people across ages. Study results and caveats: TCR beta diversity tracked closely with naive T cell percentage.

The CDR3 length is 11 residues. The germline CDR1 and CDR2 sequences are MDHEN and SYDVKM. V shed 4 bases and J shed 7 bases, with 5 bases lying between them. For the second PCR, which ran for about 6 to 11 cycles, a sample-barcoded 5' primer and a J-beta primer mix were used. Each CDR3 protein is one row after TCRdb ran MiXCR on the 5' RACE reads. The data hold about 620,000 distinct CDR3 sequences, with 52% observed a single time. As regards this clonotype: Its antigen is currently unknown.

Material for sequencing was blood. This TCR derives from a woman older than 75 in good health. The chain joins TRBV28 to TRBJ1-5, with D unclear. Here the CDR3 reads CASSYGQPQHF. The DNA of the CDR3 is TGTGCCAGCAGTTACGGCCAGCCCCAGCATTTT.